The clone carrying this TCR beta chain was observed a handful of times. Its antigen is currently unknown. Per-sample yields of isolated PBMCs were at least 6 million. The CDR3 has 15 amino acids. J gave up 4 bases and V 6 bases, and 5 bases lay outside the gene matches. This sample is drawn from a study of blood T cells in healthy people across ages. Findings and caveats of the study: Per million T cells, the diversity of TCR beta decreased roughly linearly as age advanced.

For the second PCR, which ran for about 6 to 11 cycles, a sample-barcoded 5' primer and a J-beta primer mix were used. TCRdb re-called the 5' RACE reads through MiXCR, storing one row per CDR3 protein. The sample lists roughly 800,000 distinct CDR3 sequences; about 26% were seen once. These data also formed part of another study, on T cells of mothers and their children.

Sequencing was performed on blood. The chain uses TRBV12-3 or TRBV12-4 and TRBJ2-2, with TRBD1 identical over 10 bases. This sequence was found in a boy younger than 18 in good health. CDR3 sequence reads: CASRRQGAGTGELFF. The DNA for the CDR3 is TGTGCCAGCAGGAGACAGGGGGCGGGCACCGGGGAGCTGTTTTTT.